The next 29 T cell receptor beta chains were all read from a single sample in a study of T-cell reconstitution after alpha-beta-depleted transplantation in children. Unique molecular identifiers were incorporated into the prepared TCRbeta library. TCRdb re-analysed the PCR reads in MiXCR, keeping a single row per CDR3 protein. The sample contains about 370,000 distinct CDR3 sequences, roughly 22% of which appear only once. The sequencing here drew on PBMCs from the stem cell graft donor, taken from the stem cell graft. These receptors were taken from a human donor who donated a stem cell graft to a child with acute myeloid leukemia.

The chain combines TRBV6-5 with TRBJ2-1; tentatively, D is TRBD2 (5 bases). The CDR3 has 16 residues. Germline lookup yields CDR1 MNHEY and CDR2 SVGAGI. The ends were cut back, 0 bases at V and 6 bases at J, with 15 bases in the middle. The CDR3 protein is CASSYSKTKTVNEQFF. The CDR3 DNA sequence: TGTGCCAGCAGTTACTCGAAGACTAAAACTGTCAATGAGCAGTTCTTC.

This clonotype was picked up many times. This chain connects TRBV27 to TRBJ1-2; TRBD1 might be the D (5 bases). Germline V lookup: CDR1 MNHEY, CDR2 SMNVEV (reference sequence). V lost 2 bases to trimming and J lost 5 bases, with 15 bases between them. This CDR3 comprises 15 residues. The CDR3: CASSLDPGSPYGYTF. CDR3 DNA: TGTGCCAGCAGTTTAGATCCAGGGTCCCCGTATGGCTACACCTTC.

The chain has TRBV3-1 and TRBJ2-7; D gene unclear. This CDR3 is built from 13 residues. The germline V gene encodes CDR1 LGHDT and CDR2 YNNKEL (reference sequence). V lost 3 bases, J lost 6 bases, and 12 bases lay in between. The CDR3 sequence: CASSQTLLIEQYF. Written as DNA, the CDR3 is TGTGCCAGCAGCCAGACACTACTGATCGAGCAGTACTTC.

This clonotype was counted at least ten times. J is TRBJ2-7 and V is TRBV20-1; D is uncertain. The V gene lost 2 bases and the J gene lost 6 bases, with 11 bases spanning the gap. The CDR3 length is 12 residues. Germline V gene sequence: CDR1 DFQATT, CDR2 SNEGSKA (reference sequence). In DNA form, the CDR3 reads TGCAGTGCTAGACCCTGGACGGGCGAGCAGTACTTC. This sequence encodes CSARPWTGEQYF.

This clonotype appeared a few times. The chain joins TRBV6-1 to TRBJ2-7; D is uncertain. Trimming took 6 bases from V and 5 from J, leaving 17 bases between them. This CDR3 has 14 residues. Germline V gene sequence: CDR1 MNHNS, CDR2 SASEGT. CDR3 coding DNA: TGTGCCAGCAGCCCCGGGCCAGCAATCAACGAGCAGTACTTC. Protein: CASSPGPAINEQYF.

V and J are TRBV7-6 and TRBJ2-3, with D uncertain. Trimming pared 5 bases from V and 1 base from J, leaving 10 bases between. CDR1 SGHVS and CDR2 FNYEAQ come from the germline V gene. The length of the CDR3 is 14 residues. Written as DNA, the CDR3 is TGTGCCAGCAGCCGCTCGGTGGGCACAGATACGCAGTATTTT. It specifies CASSRSVGTDTQYF.

This clonotype was detected many times. The chain uses TRBV5-1 and TRBJ2-1; the match to TRBD1 covers 10 bases. Germline-derived CDR1 and CDR2 are SGHRS and YFSETQ. V gave up 6 bases and J gave up 8 bases; unmatched junction bases: 8. This CDR3 is built from 14 residues. The CDR3 nucleotides read TGCGCCAGCACAGTGGACAGGGGGGAAGATGAGCAGTTCTTC. Encoded protein: CASTVDRGEDEQFF.

This chain uses TRBV9 with TRBJ2-1; 14 nucleotides agree with TRBD2. Germline values: CDR1 SGDLS, CDR2 YYNGEE. The CDR3 has 16 amino acids. The trim removed 0 bases at V and 7 bases at J, leaving 3 bases unmatched. CDR3 in DNA: TGTGCCAGCAGCGTAGGGACTAGCGGGAGGAGTAATGAGCAGTTCTTC. This sequence encodes CASSVGTSGRSNEQFF.

This clonotype was counted a few times. The chain recombines TRBV5-1 with TRBJ2-7, with TRBD2 identical over 10 bases. Per the germline V gene, CDR1 is SGHRS and CDR2 is YFSETQ. The CDR3 covers 14 residues. The V gene end was trimmed by 7 bases and the J gene end by 5 bases; junction bases not matched to a gene: 9. CDR3 residues: CASGLAGGVDEQYF. The CDR3 DNA reads as TGCGCCAGCGGATTAGCGGGAGGCGTGGACGAGCAGTACTTC.

This clonotype occurred a few times. This chain joins TRBV10-3 and TRBJ2-1, with D hard to call. V was trimmed by 4 bases and J by 2 bases, leaving 6 bases between them. The CDR3 has 13 residues. CDR1 ENHRY and CDR2 SYGVKD come from the germline V gene. The CDR3 region is CAISAWTYNEQFF. The DNA for the CDR3 is TGTGCCATCAGTGCCTGGACCTACAATGAGCAGTTCTTC.

This clonotype was seen a handful of times. The chain combines TRBV25-1 with TRBJ2-1; a weak D match, TRBD1 (6 bases). V was pared by 2 bases and J by 3 bases, with 14 bases between. The CDR3 runs to 16 residues. Germline CDR1 MGHDK, CDR2 SYGVNS. The CDR3 protein is CASSERYRTVYNEQFF. CDR3 sequence (DNA): TGTGCCAGCAGTGAAAGATATCGGACAGTCTACAATGAGCAGTTCTTC.

This clonotype was counted many times. This chain joins TRBV15 and TRBJ2-3; TRBD1 might be the D (5 bases). The CDR3 contains 15 residues. Trimming took off 6 bases at V and 6 bases at J, with 19 bases between the two ends. Germline V CDR1 and CDR2: LNHNV, YYDKDF (reference sequence). CDR3 residues: CATSQTVNFLDTQYF. The CDR3, as DNA: TGTGCCACCAGTCAGACAGTTAATTTTTTGGATACGCAGTATTTT.

This clonotype was observed a few times. This chain links TRBV7-9 with TRBJ2-2; D is uncertain. V was cut by 5 bases and J by 2 bases, with 9 bases left in between. The germline gives CDR1 SEHNR, CDR2 FQNEAQ (reference sequence). The CDR3 runs 14 residues. The CDR3 region is CASSVNPNTGELFF. For the CDR3, the DNA is TGTGCCAGCAGCGTCAACCCAAACACCGGGGAGCTGTTTTTT.

This chain links TRBV7-8 with TRBJ1-1; TRBD1 aligns across 10 bases. V was clipped by 0 bases and J by 5 bases; unmatched bases: 9. Germline loops: CDR1 SGHVS, CDR2 FQNEAQ. The length of the CDR3 is 17 residues. CDR3 sequence: CASSLAVRRDRGTEAFF. For the CDR3, the DNA is TGTGCCAGCAGCTTAGCGGTGAGACGGGACAGGGGAACTGAAGCTTTCTTT. The variable domain in full, completed from reference TRBV7-8 and TRBJ1-1, reads GAGVSQSPRYKVAKRGQDVALRCDPISGHVSLFWYQQALGQGPEFLTYFQNEAQLDKSGLPSDRFFAERPEGSVSTLKIQRTQQEDSAVYLCASSLAVRRDRGTEAFFGQGTRLTVV.

The CDR3 bases are TGTGCCAGCAGTGCGCAGACAGGGAGGGACGGGGAGCTGTTTTTT. This encodes CASSAQTGRDGELFF. This chain uses TRBV25-1 with TRBJ2-2; the D call may be TRBD1 or TRBD2 (7 bases each). V was shortened by 4 bases and J by 7 bases, with 16 bases between the two germline ends. Germline V gene lookup returns CDR1 MGHDK and CDR2 SYGVNS. The CDR3 contains 15 residues.

Only a few counts were recorded for this clonotype. The chain has TRBV20-1 and TRBJ2-7; 9 nucleotides agree with TRBD2. There are 14 residues in the CDR3. V shed 2 bases and J 2 bases; nucleotides not matched to a gene: 4. CDR1 DFQATT and CDR2 SNEGSKA come from the germline V gene (reference sequence). The DNA for the CDR3 is TGCAGTGCTAGATTTCTAGCGGGACCCTACGAGCAGTACTTC. The encoded protein is CSARFLAGPYEQYF.

This chain links TRBV12-3 or TRBV12-4 with TRBJ2-2; D gene uncertain. This CDR3 spans 13 amino acids. Trimming left V 7 bases short and J 7 bases short, with 13 bases between. This CDR3 is CASTQALVGELFF. The DNA for the CDR3 is TGTGCCAGCACTCAGGCCTTGGTCGGGGAGCTGTTTTTT.

This clonotype was detected a few times. The chain couples TRBV6-1 to TRBJ1-4; 9 bases map to TRBD1. The CDR3 is 14 residues long. The germline V gene encodes CDR1 MNHNS and CDR2 SASEGT. Trimming took 6 bases from V and 3 from J; bases not matched to a gene: 2. CDR3 in amino acids: CASRTGGANEKLFF. CDR3 coding DNA: TGTGCCAGCAGAACAGGGGGCGCTAATGAAAAACTGTTTTTT.

V gene TRBV29-1 combines with J gene TRBJ2-1, with 8 nucleotides matching TRBD1. Germline V lookup: CDR1 SQVTM, CDR2 ANQGSEA. The CDR3 extends over 15 amino acids. The ends lost 4 bases at V and 8 bases at J; junction bases unmatched: 13. Here the CDR3 reads CSVVLGQGAFYEQFF. The CDR3 bases are TGCAGCGTTGTATTAGGCCAGGGGGCTTTTTATGAGCAGTTCTTC.

This clonotype was seen repeatedly, ten times or more. The chain employs TRBV20-1 and TRBJ2-1; 10 bases map to TRBD1. The ends lost 0 bases at V and 9 bases at J; junction bases unmatched: 11. This CDR3 has 16 residues. Per the germline V gene, CDR1 is DFQATT and CDR2 is SNEGSKA (reference sequence). CDR3 amino acids: CSARDRRTGGIGEQFF. The DNA for the CDR3 is TGCAGTGCTAGAGATCGGAGGACAGGGGGTATAGGTGAGCAGTTCTTC.

This clonotype was seen repeatedly, ten times or more. The V gene is TRBV14, the J gene TRBJ2-7; the D gene is possibly TRBD2 (7 bases). Trimming shortened V by 0 bases and J by 4 bases, and 16 bases separated the two germline ends. Germline V gene data show CDR1 as SGHDN and CDR2 as FVKESK. CDR3 size: 16 residues. CDR3 in amino acids: CASSQEGQGREYEQYF. The CDR3 region has the DNA TGTGCCAGCAGCCAAGAGGGACAAGGGAGGGAGTACGAGCAGTACTTC.

This clonotype was observed a few times. V usage is TRBV6-2 or TRBV6-3 and J usage is TRBJ1-5; TRBD1 agrees at 8 bases. Unmatched junction bases numbered 7, after V lost 3 bases and J lost 3 bases. CDR3 length: 16 amino acids. The germline V gene encodes CDR1 MNHEY and CDR2 SVGEGT. In nucleotides, the CDR3 is TGTGCCAGCAGTTATAAGGGGACAGGTCTCAATCAGCCCCAGCATTTT. It specifies CASSYKGTGLNQPQHF.

This clonotype was observed at least ten times. This chain uses TRBV7-9 with TRBJ2-7, with 9 bases lining up with TRBD1. The CDR3 loop spans 15 amino acids. The V segment lost 5 bases and the J segment 3 bases; nucleotides outside the gene matches: 8. CDR1 SEHNR and CDR2 FQNEAQ come from the germline V gene (reference sequence). The CDR3 sequence is CASSPAGQGRYEQYF. CDR3 coding DNA: TGTGCCAGCAGCCCAGCGGGACAGGGACGCTACGAGCAGTACTTC. Supplemented by reference TRBV7-9 and TRBJ2-7, the full variable domain reads DTGVSQNPRHKITKRGQNVTFRCDPISEHNRLYWYRQTLGQGPEFLTYFQNEAQLEKSRLLSDRFSAERPKGSFSTLEIQRTEQGDSAMYLCASSPAGQGRYEQYFGPGTRLTVT.

This clonotype was counted at least ten times. This rearrangement joins TRBV6-5 to TRBJ1-1; 7 positions match TRBD1. Germline loops: CDR1 MNHEY, CDR2 SVGAGI. The length of the CDR3 is 14 residues. V dropped 10 bases and J dropped 6; count of bases not matched to a gene: 14. The CDR3 coding sequence is TGTGCCACTACCCCCGAACCCAGGGGGGCTGAAGCTTTCTTT. This gives the protein CATTPEPRGAEAFF.

The genes are TRBV5-1 and TRBJ2-3, with D tentatively TRBD1 (6 bases). The CDR3 is 13 residues long. The V and J ends lost 4 bases and 5 bases respectively, with 11 bases between them. Germline V lookup: CDR1 SGHRS, CDR2 YFSETQ. CDR3 residues: CASSIPGQDTQYF. For the CDR3, the DNA is TGCGCCAGCAGCATACCGGGACAAGATACGCAGTATTTT.

The chain employs TRBV12-3 or TRBV12-4 and TRBJ1-6; no clear D gene. The CDR3 is 13 amino acids. Trimming pared 3 bases from V and 8 bases from J, leaving 8 bases between. The CDR3 loop is CASSFNGDSPLHF. The CDR3 region has the DNA TGTGCCAGCAGTTTCAATGGGGATTCACCCCTCCACTTT.

This clonotype was seen at least ten times. The chain links TRBV6-2 or TRBV6-3 to TRBJ1-1, with D uncertain. This CDR3 spans 11 amino acids. The germline V gene has CDR1 MNHEY and CDR2 SVGEGT. V shed 2 bases and J shed 3 bases, with 1 base lying between them. In DNA form, the CDR3 reads TGTGCCAGCAGTTACGACACTGAAGCTTTCTTT. The encoded protein is CASSYDTEAFF.

This clonotype was recorded at least ten times. The gene calls are TRBV5-1 and TRBJ1-1; D remains ambiguous. V was cut by 0 bases and J by 2 bases, with 8 bases left in between. Germline V gene lookup returns CDR1 SGHRS and CDR2 YFSETQ. The length of the CDR3 is 14 residues. CDR3 nucleotides: TGCGCCAGCAGCTTGGGTACAAAAAACACTGAAGCTTTCTTT. As protein: CASSLGTKNTEAFF.

In this sample, this clonotype turned up a few times. The chain has TRBV5-8 and TRBJ1-1, with D perhaps TRBD1 (6 bases). Germline V lookup: CDR1 SGHTS, CDR2 YDEGEE. Trimming removed 2 bases from V and 1 base from J, with 12 bases in between. The CDR3 extends over 15 amino acids. CDR3 residues: CASSFGTKRNTEAFF. The DNA for the CDR3 is TGTGCCAGCAGCTTCGGGACAAAACGGAACACTGAAGCTTTCTTT.